This T cell receptor (beta chain) was sequenced for a study of blood T cell repertoires in COVID-19. Study at large: Spain, Italy and the United States supplied samples that represented acute and convalescent COVID-19.

Sequencing used immunoSEQ multiplex PCR; TCRdb keeps in-frame clones, though not all of them. Of about 210,000 clones listed, over 75% are singletons. Among Cohort 3 donors, those recovered had two negative PCRs, clearance, or symptom resolution. This TCR was sampled from a man aged 40-49 years who had recovered from COVID-19. The sequenced sample was PBMCs or T cells enriched from blood (not recorded which).

The CDR3 region is CASGGTSSYEQYF. The CDR3 coding sequence is TGTGCCAGCGGCGGGACGTCTTCCTACGAGCAGTACTTC. The rearrangement uses TRBV28 and TRBJ2-7; D is possibly TRBD2 (6 bases). Germline V gene lookup returns CDR1 MDHEN and CDR2 SYDVKM. The V end was cut by 8 bases, the J end by 1 base, with 12 bases between. This CDR3 is 13 amino acids long.